These T cell receptor beta chains were read from a single sample in a study of cytomegalovirus exposure and HLA in healthy donors. The assay was immunoSEQ multiplex PCR, and TCRdb's table has in-frame clones only and misses some. The sample has some 170,000 clones; roughly 78% are singletons. The sample comprised PBMCs. These receptors came from a man aged 35 to 55 in good health and CMV-seronegative. The CDR3 runs from the conserved cysteine through the conserved F or W. D genes are given only for firm matches. Size is stated for part of the rows, as once, few or many counts, or as a class when the clone is expanded.

V gene	J gene	D gene	clone size	CDR3 protein	CDR3 DNA
TRBV6-1	TRBJ2-1	TRBD2	NA	CASLTSRDEQFF	TGTGCCAGTTTGACTAGCAGGGATGAGCAGTTCTTC
TRBV7-2	TRBJ1-2	TRBD1	NA	CASSLAIQGNYGYTF	TGTGCCAGCAGCTTAGCCATACAGGGGAACTATGGCTACACCTTC
TRBV29-1	TRBJ2-7	TRBD1	NA	CSVVQGAYEQYF	TGCAGCGTTGTACAGGGGGCTTACGAGCAGTACTTC
TRBV7-9	TRBJ1-1	NA	NA	CASSFRASRGTEAFF	TGTGCCAGCAGCTTTCGTGCATCAAGGGGGACTGAAGCTTTCTTT
TRBV6-6	TRBJ2-7	TRBD2	NA	CASKAGGPSYEQYF	TGTGCCAGCAAGGCGGGAGGGCCTAGCTACGAGCAGTACTTC
TRBV5-4	TRBJ2-3	NA	NA	CASSVGLSPGYF	TGTGCCAGCAGCGTTGGACTTTCCCCCGGGTATTTT
TRBV11-2	TRBJ1-4	NA	NA	CASSLNEKLFF	TGTGCCAGCAGCCTAAATGAAAAACTGTTTTTT
TRBV10-2	TRBJ2-7	NA	NA	CASTKQGAYEQYF	TGCGCCAGCACCAAACAGGGAGCCTACGAGCAGTACTTC
TRBV27	TRBJ2-1	NA	NA	CASSLLGPLASLTEQFF	TGTGCCAGCAGTTTATTGGGGCCTCTGGCATCCCTCACTGAGCAGTTCTTC
TRBV30	TRBJ1-4	TRBD1	NA	CAWQGQPNEKLFF	TGTGCCTGGCAGGGACAGCCAAATGAAAAACTGTTTTTT
TRBV5-4	TRBJ2-3	NA	NA	CASSPRQDADTQYF	TGTGCCAGCAGCCCCCGACAGGACGCAGATACGCAGTATTTT
TRBV28	TRBJ1-3	NA	NA	CASSIVQIPGNTIYF	TGTGCCAGCAGCATCGTTCAGATACCTGGAAACACCATATATTTT
TRBV6-5	TRBJ2-5	NA	NA	CASSQDRPQEDQYF	TGTGCCAGCAGCCAGGACAGACCCCAGGAAGACCAGTACTTC
TRBV5-4	TRBJ2-4	NA	NA	CASRAAGDAKNIQYF	TGTGCCAGCAGAGCGGCCGGGGATGCCAAAAACATTCAGTACTTC
TRBV19	TRBJ2-7	NA	few	CASSNLGDYEQYF	TGTGCCAGTAGTAATCTTGGAGACTACGAGCAGTACTTC
TRBV11-1	TRBJ2-7	NA	once	CASSLPGISYEQYF	TGTGCCAGCAGCTTGCCCGGGATCTCCTACGAGCAGTACTTC
TRBV7-2	TRBJ1-4	NA	NA	CASSLVGLGEKLFF	TGTGCCAGCAGCTTAGTGGGGCTCGGGGAAAAACTGTTTTTT
TRBV6-6	TRBJ2-1	NA	NA	CASSGNSGQFF	TGTGCCAGCAGCGGGAACAGCGGGCAGTTCTTC
TRBV19	TRBJ2-7	NA	NA	CASSTGISSYEQYF	TGTGCCAGTAGTACCGGGATCTCATCCTACGAGCAGTACTTC
TRBV18	TRBJ2-2	TRBD1	few	CASSPLQGANTGELFF	TGTGCCAGCTCACCACTCCAGGGGGCCAACACCGGGGAGCTGTTTTTT
TRBV4-2	TRBJ1-5	TRBD1	NA	CASSLKTGQGNRPQHF	TGTGCCAGCAGCCTCAAGACGGGACAGGGTAATCGGCCCCAGCATTTT
TRBV5-6	TRBJ1-1	NA	NA	CASSPDGRNTEAFF	TGTGCCAGCAGCCCGGACGGGAGGAACACTGAAGCTTTCTTT
TRBV7-2	TRBJ1-4	TRBD1	NA	CASSLTGQVVEKLFF	TGTGCCAGCAGCTTAACCGGACAGGTTGTAGAAAAACTGTTTTTT
TRBV27	TRBJ2-1	NA	NA	CASSLSSPNEQFF	TGTGCCAGCAGTTTATCGAGCCCCAATGAGCAGTTCTTC
TRBV5-4	TRBJ1-6	NA	NA	CASSLASGAPLHF	TGTGCCAGCAGCTTGGCTTCTGGGGCTCCCCTCCACTTT
TRBV11-3	TRBJ2-3	NA	NA	CASSRGASTDTQYF	TGTGCCAGCAGCCGTGGAGCCTCCACAGATACGCAGTATTTT
TRBV28	TRBJ1-2	NA	few	CASSLLPGVNYGYTF	TGTGCCAGCAGCTTACTGCCAGGGGTGAACTATGGCTACACCTTC
TRBV28	TRBJ2-7	TRBD2	NA	CASSPGRGYEQYF	TGTGCCAGCTCCCCAGGGCGGGGGTACGAGCAGTACTTC
TRBV10-3	TRBJ2-6	NA	NA	CAISPQGRLSGANVLTF	TGTGCCATCAGTCCCCAGGGGAGACTCTCTGGGGCCAACGTCCTGACTTTC
TRBV5-1	TRBJ1-2	NA	NA	CASNPGDNYGYTF	TGCGCCAGCAACCCGGGGGATAACTATGGCTACACCTTC
TRBV11-3	TRBJ1-5	NA	few	CASSLVDGAFLQPLNQPQHF	TGTGCCAGCAGCTTAGTCGATGGGGCCTTTCTCCAGCCCCTCAATCAGCCCCAGCATTTT
TRBV2	TRBJ2-2	TRBD1	NA	CASSARQGITGELFF	TGTGCCAGCAGTGCACGACAGGGGATCACCGGGGAGCTGTTTTTT
TRBV19	TRBJ2-3	TRBD2	few	CASKYSGGLATNTQYF	TGTGCCAGCAAATATTCGGGGGGACTAGCCACTAATACGCAGTATTTT
TRBV18	TRBJ2-5	NA	NA	CASSHPNEAEETQYF	TGTGCCAGCTCACATCCTAACGAGGCAGAAGAGACCCAGTACTTC
TRBV6-4	TRBJ2-7	TRBD2	NA	CASGPAGVYEQYF	TGTGCCAGTGGCCCGGCGGGGGTCTACGAGCAGTACTTC
TRBV28	TRBJ1-4	NA	NA	CASSLLSGGLAVRDEKLFF	TGTGCCAGCAGTTTGCTTAGCGGGGGGCTGGCTGTGCGGGATGAAAAACTGTTTTTT
TRBV27	TRBJ1-6	NA	NA	CASRGGNNSPLHF	TGTGCCAGCAGAGGGGGAAACAATTCACCCCTCCACTTT
TRBV6-4	TRBJ2-1	TRBD2	NA	CASSDGLAGGGEQFF	TGTGCCAGCAGTGACGGGCTAGCGGGAGGCGGCGAGCAGTTCTTC
TRBV19	TRBJ2-4	TRBD1	once	CASSILPGQGYNIQYF	TGTGCCAGTAGTATCCTCCCGGGACAGGGGTATAACATTCAGTACTTC
TRBV19	TRBJ2-7	NA	NA	CASSPDFSRDEQYF	TGTGCCAGTAGTCCGGACTTTTCACGGGACGAGCAGTACTTC
TRBV28	TRBJ1-5	NA	NA	CASSLDQGGQPQHF	TGTGCCAGCAGTTTAGATCAGGGTGGACAGCCCCAGCATTTT
TRBV7-9	TRBJ2-7	NA	NA	CASSPRQFHEQYF	TGTGCCAGCAGCCCCCGACAGTTCCACGAGCAGTACTTC
TRBV28	TRBJ2-7	TRBD1	NA	CASSPGTGNSYEQYF	TGTGCCAGCAGTCCAGGGACAGGGAACTCCTACGAGCAGTACTTC
TRBV6-6	TRBJ1-2	NA	NA	CASSYLRVVGYTF	TGTGCCAGCAGTTACCTCAGGGTTGTTGGCTACACCTTC
TRBV19	TRBJ2-7	TRBD2	NA	CASSIDAGGGYEQYF	TGTGCCAGTAGTATAGACGCGGGAGGTGGCTACGAGCAGTACTTC
TRBV5-1	TRBJ2-5	NA	NA	CASREGRPQETQYF	TGCGCCAGCCGCGAAGGGAGACCCCAAGAGACCCAGTACTTC
TRBV9	TRBJ2-7	NA	NA	CASSPLPDSYEQYF	TGTGCCAGCAGCCCACTTCCTGACTCCTACGAGCAGTACTTC
TRBV11-2	TRBJ2-7	NA	NA	CASSPTGTSYEQYF	TGTGCCAGCAGCCCTACAGGGACATCCTACGAGCAGTACTTC
TRBV19	TRBJ1-5	TRBD1	NA	CASSIPQDRGDFRNQPQHF	TGTGCCAGTAGTATACCCCAAGACAGGGGAGATTTCCGCAATCAGCCCCAGCATTTT
TRBV25-1	TRBJ1-2	NA	NA	CASSAVYGYTF	TGTGCCAGCAGTGCTGTCTATGGCTACACCTTC
TRBV7-2	TRBJ1-5	NA	NA	CASSLTGNQPQHF	TGTGCCAGCAGCTTGACTGGCAATCAGCCCCAGCATTTT
TRBV14	TRBJ1-4	TRBD1	once	CASSQYSGTGEKLFF	TGTGCCAGCAGCCAGTACTCCGGGACAGGAGAAAAACTGTTTTTT
TRBV5-4	TRBJ2-2	NA	NA	CASRPPGLTHSGELFF	TGTGCCAGCAGGCCGCCGGGACTCACTCACTCCGGGGAGCTGTTTTTT
TRBV7-6	TRBJ2-2	TRBD1	NA	CASSPRTGFPGELFF	TGTGCCAGCAGCCCCCGGACAGGGTTTCCCGGGGAGCTGTTTTTT
TRBV6-4	TRBJ2-3	NA	NA	CASSHKSTDTQYF	TGTGCCAGCAGCCACAAATCCACAGATACGCAGTATTTT
TRBV9	TRBJ2-1	TRBD2	NA	CASSVLAGGPFIHNEQFF	TGTGCCAGCAGCGTACTAGCGGGAGGGCCCTTTATCCACAATGAGCAGTTCTTC